The 13 T cell receptor beta chains given below trace back to one sample, sequenced in a study of shared clonotypes between healthy human individuals. TCRdb's copy holds only in-frame clones and misses some; the assay was immunoSEQ multiplex PCR. The sample has under 2.5 million clones; about 90% are singletons. The sequenced sample was naive CD4+ T cells from PBMCs. This sample's subset: CD45RA+ positively selected. Receptors originate from a man aged 18-30 years in good health. Some clones in this sample may be carry-over from other donors' samples.

This clone was observed a few times. Other DNA sequences in this specimen translate into the identical CDR3. CDR3 in amino acids: CASSLTGRDYGYTF. In DNA form, the CDR3 reads TGCGCCAGCAGCCTGACAGGGAGAGACTATGGCTACACCTTC. The chain is built from TRBV5-1 and TRBJ1-2, with 7 bases that match TRBD1. The CDR3 is 14 amino acids. Germline assignment: CDR1 SGHRS and CDR2 YFSETQ. Losses at the gene ends were 4 bases for V and 3 bases for J; bases not matched to a gene: 6.

This chain uses TRBV23-1 with TRBJ1-1; tentatively, D is TRBD1 (5 bases). TRBV23-1 is an open reading frame, and its role is uncertain. V dropped 4 bases and J dropped 9 bases, with 15 bases sitting between them. The CDR3 is 13 residues long. CDR3: CASSRCWQGKAFF. The CDR3 nucleotides read TGCGCCAGCAGTCGATGTTGGCAGGGCAAAGCTTTCTTT.

The chain is built from TRBV18 and TRBJ1-1, with D possibly TRBD1 on 5 matching bases. The CDR3 contains 14 residues. Trimming left V 6 bases short and J 4 bases short, with 15 bases between. Germline CDR1 is KGHSH and CDR2 is LQKENI. As DNA, the CDR3 is TGTGCCAGCTCCCCTTGGGGGGGTGGCACTGAAGCTTTCTTT. This codes for CASSPWGGGTEAFF.

The chain combines TRBV28 with TRBJ1-1, with D perhaps TRBD1 (5 bases). In germline, CDR1 is MDHEN, CDR2 SYDVKM. The CDR3 is made up of 15 amino acids. V lost 2 bases, J lost 3 bases, and 13 bases lay in between. The CDR3 protein is CASSLPPGQYTEAFF. The CDR3 nucleotides are TGTGCCAGCAGTTTACCACCCGGACAATACACTGAAGCTTTCTTT.

This chain links TRBV11-1 with TRBJ2-3; D is possibly TRBD2 (6 bases). The CDR3 sequence is 17 residues long. Germline V gene data show CDR1 as SGHAT and CDR2 as FQDESV (reference sequence). V lost 5 bases and J 3 bases, leaving 21 bases between the germline ends. Here the CDR3 reads CASSPTGVRIVTDTQYF. The CDR3 region has the DNA TGTGCCAGCAGCCCGACGGGAGTTAGAATTGTTACAGATACGCAGTATTTT.

The chain couples TRBV5-1 to TRBJ2-5; perhaps TRBD2 as D (5 bases). This CDR3 region has 16 residues. The V gene's germline CDR1 is SGHRS and CDR2 YFSETQ. V lost 1 base, J lost 2 bases, and 15 bases lay in between. In DNA form, the CDR3 reads TGCGCCAGCAGCTTGACCCCGGGCCGACTACAAGAGACCCAGTACTTC. Amino acid sequence: CASSLTPGRLQETQYF.

The chain recombines TRBV7-2 with TRBJ2-1, with 9 nucleotides matching TRBD2. Germline V gene sequence: CDR1 SGHTA, CDR2 FQGNSA. This CDR3 is 17 amino acids long. J gave up 1 base and V 4 bases, and 8 bases lay outside the gene matches. This CDR3 reads CASSSPRAGGSYNEQFF. For the CDR3, the DNA is TGTGCCAGCAGCTCACCTCGGGCGGGAGGGTCCTACAATGAGCAGTTCTTC.

As regards this clone: The same CDR3 arises from other DNA sequences in this sample as well. The genes are TRBV27 and TRBJ2-7; 12 nucleotides align to TRBD2. The CDR3 spans 15 residues. The germline gives CDR1 MNHEY, CDR2 SMNVEV (reference sequence). V dropped 4 bases and J dropped 4; count of bases not matched to a gene: 5. The CDR3 reads CASSSRTSGTYEQYF. The CDR3 nucleotides are TGTGCCAGCAGTTCACGGACTAGCGGGACTTACGAGCAGTACTTC.

On this clone itself: Different DNA sequences within this sample yield the same CDR3. The genes are TRBV15 and TRBJ1-5, with TRBD1 matching 7 bases. The CDR3 runs 16 residues. J lost 0 bases, V lost 0 bases, and 2 bases had no gene match. Germline-derived CDR1 and CDR2 are LNHNV and YYDKDF (reference sequence). The CDR3 loop is CATSRDRGNSNQPQHF. For the CDR3, the DNA is TGTGCCACCAGCAGAGACAGGGGGAATAGCAATCAGCCCCAGCATTTT.

The CDR3 protein is CASSHPAGGGGELFF. In DNA form, the CDR3 reads TGTGCCAGCAGCCACCCAGCGGGAGGGGGCGGGGAGCTGTTTTTT. The chain is built from TRBV5-4 and TRBJ2-2; TRBD2 agrees at 10 bases. Trimming at V came to 4 bases and at J to 7 bases, leaving 7 bases not matched to a gene. Looked up from germline, CDR1 is SGHNT and CDR2 is YYREEE (reference sequence). The CDR3 covers 15 residues.

This rearrangement joins TRBV5-1 to TRBJ2-5, with 9 bases that match TRBD2. Germline V gives CDR1 SGHRS, CDR2 YFSETQ. The V gene end was trimmed by 2 bases and the J gene end by 1 base; junction bases not matched to a gene: 3. There are 15 residues in the CDR3. CDR3 sequence reads: CASSFATSGQETQYF. The CDR3 bases are TGCGCCAGCAGCTTCGCGACTAGCGGCCAAGAGACCCAGTACTTC.

This sequence joins TRBV5-1 and TRBJ1-1; D may be TRBD1 (5 bases). This CDR3 is 14 amino acids long. V dropped 1 base and J dropped 4 bases, with 11 bases sitting between them. Per the germline V gene, CDR1 is SGHRS and CDR2 is YFSETQ. The CDR3 DNA follows: TGCGCCAGCAGCTTGAGGGACTCGGGCACTGAAGCTTTCTTT. Amino acid sequence: CASSLRDSGTEAFF.

The gene calls are TRBV13 and TRBJ2-3; TRBD2 matches 9 bases. The trim removed 5 bases at V and 3 bases at J, leaving 9 bases unmatched. The CDR3 covers 16 residues. Germline V CDR1 and CDR2: PRHDT, FYEKMQ (reference sequence). The CDR3 here is CASSALSSGKTDTQYF. Here the CDR3 DNA reads TGTGCCAGCAGCGCTCTTTCTAGCGGGAAGACAGATACGCAGTATTTT. The full variable domain, its missing parts supplied by reference TRBV13 and TRBJ2-3, is AAGVIQSPRHLIKEKRETATLKCYPIPRHDTVYWYQQGPGQDPQFLISFYEKMQSDKGSIPDRFSAQQFSDYHSELNMSSLELGDSALYFCASSALSSGKTDTQYFGPGTRLTVL.